This is a list of T cell receptor beta chains from one sample in a study of cytomegalovirus exposure and HLA in healthy donors. The table came from immunoSEQ multiplex PCR; TCRdb's copy has only in-frame clones and leaves some out. This listing includes about 88,000 clones. Input material: PBMCs. The receptors stem from a girl aged 5-17 years in good health and CMV-seropositive. CDR3s include the opening cysteine and the closing phenylalanine or tryptophan. D genes are given only for firm matches.

>NA|TRBV5-5|TRBJ2-3
CASSFGAPTDTQYF
TGTGCCAGCAGCTTTGGAGCCCCCACAGATACGCAGTATTTT
>NA|TRBV7-9|TRBJ2-7
CARSSMYEQYF
TGTGCCAGAAGCTCTATGTACGAGCAGTACTTC
>NA|TRBV6-5|TRBJ2-1
CATLSRTHCFF
TGTGCCACCCTGAGTAGGACACATTGTTTCTTC
>NA|TRBV15|TRBJ2-5
CATRDTTETQYF
TGTGCCACCAGGGACACTACGGAGACCCAGTACTTC
>NA|TRBV19|TRBJ1-1
CASRDSGERNTEAFF
TGTGCCAGTAGAGATTCGGGGGAGAGGAACACTGAAGCTTTCTTT
>TRBD2|TRBV9|TRBJ2-5
CASSTRDYKETQYF
TGTGCCAGCAGCACCCGGGACTATAAAGAGACCCAGTACTTC
>NA|TRBV18|TRBJ2-5
CASSRSEGEGTQYF
TGTGCCAGCTCAAGATCCGAGGGGGAGGGGACCCAGTACTTC
>NA|TRBV4-2|TRBJ1-4
CASSQGLGAWPEEKLFF
TGTGCCAGCAGCCAGGGATTGGGGGCCTGGCCGGAAGAAAAACTGTTTTTT
>NA|TRBV18|TRBJ2-4
CASSSISTRMAKNIQYF
TGTGCCAGCTCATCGATATCGACTAGGATGGCCAAAAACATTCAGTACTTC
>TRBD2|TRBV7-2|TRBJ2-5
CASSLLSGGQETQYF
TGTGCCAGCAGCTTACTTAGCGGGGGCCAAGAGACCCAGTACTTC
>TRBD1|TRBV4-1|TRBJ1-4
CASSDLTGGGEKLFF
TGCGCCAGCAGTGACCTGACAGGGGGAGGGGAAAAACTGTTTTTT
>TRBD2|TRBV27|TRBJ2-5
CASSTKRTRPQETQYF
TGTGCCAGCAGTACGAAAAGGACTAGACCCCAAGAGACCCAGTACTTC
>TRBD2|TRBV6-6|TRBJ2-7
CASSQGLAGGRGEQYF
TGTGCCAGCAGCCAGGGACTAGCGGGGGGACGGGGCGAGCAGTACTTC
>NA|TRBV7-9|TRBJ2-5
CASSLGVPVETQYF
TGTGCCAGCAGCCTCGGAGTACCGGTGGAGACCCAGTACTTC
>NA|TRBV6-5|TRBJ2-4
CASSYSSMTKNIQYF
TGTGCCAGCAGTTACTCGAGTATGACCAAAAACATTCAGTACTTC
>NA|TRBV28|TRBJ1-5
CASSPDRVNQPQHF
TGTGCCAGCAGCCCCGACAGAGTCAATCAGCCCCAGCATTTT
>NA|TRBV4-3|TRBJ1-2
CASSRIGGADGYTF
TGCGCCAGCAGCCGAATTGGGGGGGCAGATGGCTACACCTTC
>TRBD1|TRBV4-3|TRBJ1-4
CASSQTGVAWEKLFF
TGCGCCAGCAGCCAGACAGGGGTCGCTTGGGAAAAACTGTTTTTT
>TRBD2|TRBV7-9|TRBJ2-2
CASKLAGNTGELFF
TGTGCCAGCAAACTAGCGGGGAACACCGGGGAGCTGTTTTTT
>NA|TRBV7-2|TRBJ1-1
CASSLNDREAFF
TGTGCCAGCAGCCTCAACGACAGGGAAGCTTTCTTT
>NA|TRBV7-9|TRBJ1-6
CASAQQGYSPLHF
TGTGCCAGCGCCCAACAGGGTTATTCACCCCTCCACTTT
>TRBD1|TRBV4-1|TRBJ1-1
CASSRGQAKEAFF
TGCGCCAGCAGCCGAGGACAGGCTAAAGAAGCTTTCTTT
>NA|TRBV4-2|TRBJ1-2
CASSQESNTNYGYTF
TGTGCCAGCAGCCAAGAAAGTAACACTAACTATGGCTACACCTTC
>NA|TRBV7-6|TRBJ2-3
CASSPRGGGGAAPDTQYF
TGTGCCAGCAGCCCCAGAGGCGGCGGCGGGGCCGCCCCAGATACGCAGTATTTT
>NA|TRBV7-2|TRBJ2-5
CASSLALQGGQETQYF
TGTGCCAGCAGCTTAGCCTTGCAGGGAGGACAAGAGACCCAGTACTTC
>TRBD1|TRBV11-2|TRBJ1-1
CASSTDRVTEAFF
TGTGCCAGCAGCACAGACAGGGTGACTGAAGCTTTCTTT
>NA|TRBV12-2|TRBJ2-1
CASRFRQYHYNEQFF
TGTGCAAGTCGCTTCCGACAGTACCACTACAATGAGCAGTTCTTC